This T cell receptor (beta chain) stems from a study of T cells expressing NK-cell markers. Notes on the study in general: Dominant NKG2C+ clonotypes in 5 or 6 donors made up roughly 1.0-7.0% of CD8+ T cells. A few donors' CD3+CD56-NKG2C+ cells were dominated by the same clonotypes.

The authors made TCR beta cDNA libraries by 5'RACE template switching. This switching added a universal primer site and UMIs. TCRdb re-called the 5' RACE reads; every CDR3 protein appears as one record, without DNA. This repertoire comprises around 8,000 distinct CDR3 sequences; its ten largest clones make up about 10%. As concerns this clonotype: Its target is not known.

This CDR3 has 16 amino acids. Germline CDR1 MNHNS, CDR2 SASEGT. The sequence was collected from a man between 18 and 35 years old in good health. J is TRBJ2-3 and V is TRBV6-1; checking the TCRdb D call of TRBD2 is not possible without DNA. Sequences were obtained from blood T cells: a sorted CD56 or NKG2C T cell subset, CD4+ or CD8+ T cells, or bulk PBMC T cells (not recorded which). The CDR3 here is CASRKIAGGRVDTQYF.